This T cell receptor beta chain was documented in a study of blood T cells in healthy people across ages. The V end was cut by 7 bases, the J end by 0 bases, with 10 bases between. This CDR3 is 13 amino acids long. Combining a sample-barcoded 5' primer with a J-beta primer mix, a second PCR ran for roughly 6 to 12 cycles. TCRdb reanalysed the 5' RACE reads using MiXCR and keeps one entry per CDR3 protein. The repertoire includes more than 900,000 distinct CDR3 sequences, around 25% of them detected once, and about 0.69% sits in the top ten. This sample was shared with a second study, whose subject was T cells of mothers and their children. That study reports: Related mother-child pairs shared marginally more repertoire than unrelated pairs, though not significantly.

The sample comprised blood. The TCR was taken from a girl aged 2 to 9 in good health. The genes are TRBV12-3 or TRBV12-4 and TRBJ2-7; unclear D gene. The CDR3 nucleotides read TGTGCCAGCACCATGGACCGCTCCTACGAGCAGTACTTC. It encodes CASTMDRSYEQYF.